This T cell receptor beta chain emerged from a study of cytomegalovirus exposure and HLA in healthy donors. Study at large: HLA-typed donors contributed some 85 million unique TCRs, which were held in an early data release. Broader study findings: Solely CMV serostatus was available to characterize immune exposure.

The V segment lost 5 bases and the J segment 7 bases; nucleotides outside the gene matches: 3. The CDR3 covers 12 residues. CDR1 and CDR2 (germline): MNHEY, SMNVEV (reference sequence). The PCR employed 60 Vbeta primers together with 13 Jbeta primers. Using immunoSEQ multiplex PCR, the repertoire was profiled, and TCRdb retains in-frame clones only, with some absent. The sample has about 60,000 clones; about 89% are singletons. As for this clone: Its target is not known.

The TCR sequence derives from a young man in good health and CMV-seronegative. The chain links TRBV27 to TRBJ1-2; TRBD1 agrees at 8 bases. The sequencing sample was made of PBMCs. Here the CDR3 reads CASSPGQGGYTF. CDR3 bases: TGTGCCAGCAGTCCCGGACAGGGTGGCTACACCTTC.